The present T cell receptor (beta chain) was sequenced within a study of PD-1 blockade in classical Hodgkin lymphoma (dated by TCRdb to the early 2020s). For context, the study as a whole: To define a peripheral blood immune signature of response to PD-1 blockade in classical Hodgkin lymphoma, the study combined TCR beta sequencing with CyTOF.

The CDR3 contains 14 residues, cysteine and phenylalanine counted. Only the CDR3 DNA stays, 42 bases, in frame from base 1. As encoded in the germline V gene, CDR1 is SGHTA while CDR2 is FQGNSA. Of note for this clone: Its antigen remains unidentified. Base qualities are not at hand, and no much larger clone is one base apart.

Study-level results and caveats: The study was limited to a single clinical trial cohort, and causes of repertoire differences, possibly disease activity or prior therapy, remained undefined. Baseline TCR diversity was reported to be lower in newly diagnosed patients than in healthy donors and to be lower still in relapsed/refractory patients.

Per the publication, the time point label means: newly diagnosed, previously untreated cHL patient sample. Using a Miltenyi CD4+ T cell isolation kit, CD4+ T cells were purified from thawed PBMCs through magnetic negative selection. To serve as a comparison group for the relapsed/refractory trial patients, PBMCs were sequenced from patients with newly diagnosed, previously untreated classical Hodgkin lymphoma. Peripheral blood was collected in 8 mL Vacutainer Cell Preparation Tubes, from which PBMCs were isolated by centrifugation and then cryopreserved. Purified CD4+ and CD8+ fractions were prepared only for cases where an additional PBMC sample was available. Magnetically labelled cells were depleted on LS columns in a quadroMACS separator, and the flow-through was collected as the purified fraction. The Qiagen DNeasy kit was used to extract genomic DNA from unsorted PBMCs and from the negatively selected CD4+ and CD8+ fractions. TCR beta CDR3 regions were subjected to amplification by immunoSEQ multiplex PCR with primers that anneal to V and J segments. A synthetic immune receptor repertoire was used to minimize amplification bias, and any residual bias was removed computationally once sequencing was done. The source study handled its data this way. Custom Python scripts were used to quantify repertoire diversity as the Shannon entropy index. Unsorted, CD4+ and CD8+ repertoires were examined separately, except in combined analyses, for which CD4+ and CD8+ sequences were merged in silico. TCRdb retrieved this table from immuneACCESS and kept in-frame rearrangements only. Not all clones are present; in checked studies, unresolved V genes account for under half, and no reason is known for the remainder. The DNA was the basis for D and trimming; V, J and clone size are from that table. In this sample the table shows 30,000 to 40,000 clones, about 89% of which occur a single time. The ten largest clones take up 0.22% of the sample.

Here the chain combines TRBV7-2 and TRBJ2-3, with 8 bases aligning to TRBD2. The sequencing sample was made of CD4+ T cells from blood. The TCR comes from a human donor with classical Hodgkin lymphoma. The CDR3 here reads CGGQRGPGSDTQYF. The DNA sequence is as follows: TGTGGTGGGCAGCGGGGGCCCGGATCAGATACGCAGTATTTT. The CDR3 plus the reference TRBV7-2 and TRBJ2-3 genes for the other parts give the full variable domain: GAGVSQSPSNKVTEKGKDVELRCDPISGHTALYWYRQSLGQGLEFLIYFQGNSAPDKSGLPSDRFSAERTGGSVSTLTIQRTQQEDSAVYLCGGQRGPGSDTQYFGPGTRLTVL.